The source of this T cell receptor beta chain is a study of T cell responses to AZD1222 COVID-19 vaccine. Background on the study: Investigators merged groups given second doses at roughly 4 or roughly 12 weeks.

As for this clone: Its antigen remains unknown.

Overall study results and limits: The peak T cell response came first, and repertoires were sampled only after it. Donors skewed white British and female; clonal diversity was possibly underestimated.

Germline V gene data show CDR1 as SQVTM and CDR2 as ANQGSEA. V gave up 4 bases and J gave up 0 bases, with 9 bases separating them. The CDR3 is 13 residues long. Produced via immunoSEQ multiplex PCR; TCRdb's table is partial and in-frame only. The table includes 150,000 to 200,000 clones, 93% detected once. The sample was peripheral blood, taken on day 0 of AZD1222 vaccination. This receptor was identified in an adult in good health. The chain combines TRBV29-1 with TRBJ1-1; TRBD1 is a possible D gene (5 bases). The CDR3 loop reads CSVGEGMNTEAFF. CDR3 nucleotides: TGCAGCGTTGGGGAGGGGATGAACACTGAAGCTTTCTTT.